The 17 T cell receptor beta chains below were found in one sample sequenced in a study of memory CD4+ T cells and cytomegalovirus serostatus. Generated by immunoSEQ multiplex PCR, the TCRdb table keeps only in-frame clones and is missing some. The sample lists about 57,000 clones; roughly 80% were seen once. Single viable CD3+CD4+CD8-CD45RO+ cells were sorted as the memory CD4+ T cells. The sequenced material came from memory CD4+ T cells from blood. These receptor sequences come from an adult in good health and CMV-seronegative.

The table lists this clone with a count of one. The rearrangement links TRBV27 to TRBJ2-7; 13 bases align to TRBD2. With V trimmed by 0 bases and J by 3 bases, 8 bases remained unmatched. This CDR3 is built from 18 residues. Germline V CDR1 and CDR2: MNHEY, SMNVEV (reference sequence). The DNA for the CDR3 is TGTGCCAGCAGTTTATCCCTCTACCGGACTAGCGGGAGCTACGAGCAGTACTTC. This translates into CASSLSLYRTSGSYEQYF.

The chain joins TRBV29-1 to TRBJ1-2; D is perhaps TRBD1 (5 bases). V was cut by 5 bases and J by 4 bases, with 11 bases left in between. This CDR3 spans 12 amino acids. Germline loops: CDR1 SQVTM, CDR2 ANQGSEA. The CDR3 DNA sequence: TGCAGCGTTCAGGACGGGACCTATGGCTACACCTTC. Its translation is CSVQDGTYGYTF.

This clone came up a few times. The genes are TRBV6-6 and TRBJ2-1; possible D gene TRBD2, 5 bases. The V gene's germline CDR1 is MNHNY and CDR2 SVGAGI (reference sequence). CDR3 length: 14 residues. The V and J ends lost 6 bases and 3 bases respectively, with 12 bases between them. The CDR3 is CASSPRRGYNEQFF. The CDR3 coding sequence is TGTGCCAGCAGCCCCCGACGGGGCTACAATGAGCAGTTCTTC.

CDR3 sequence: CASSSRSGQGMYEQYF. CDR3 DNA sequence: TGTGCCAGTAGTTCGCGGTCGGGACAGGGGATGTACGAGCAGTACTTC. The chain employs TRBV19 and TRBJ2-7; 10 nucleotides line up with TRBD1. Germline V gives CDR1 LNHDA, CDR2 SQIVND (reference sequence). The V and J ends lost 5 bases and 4 bases, in that order; junction bases with no gene match: 11. The CDR3 loop spans 16 amino acids. The variable domain in full, completed from reference TRBV19 and TRBJ2-7, reads DGGITQSPKYLFRKEGQNVTLSCEQNLNHDAMYWYRQDPGQGLRLIYYSQIVNDFQKGDIAEGYSVSREKKESFPLTVTSAQKNPTAFYLCASSSRSGQGMYEQYFGPGTRLTVT.

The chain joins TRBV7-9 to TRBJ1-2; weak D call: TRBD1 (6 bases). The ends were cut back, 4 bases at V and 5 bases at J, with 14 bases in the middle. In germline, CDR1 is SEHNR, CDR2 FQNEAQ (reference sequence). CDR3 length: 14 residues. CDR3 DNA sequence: TGTGCCAGCAGCTCAGCAGGGCAGGGGTATGGCTACACCTTC. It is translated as CASSSAGQGYGYTF.

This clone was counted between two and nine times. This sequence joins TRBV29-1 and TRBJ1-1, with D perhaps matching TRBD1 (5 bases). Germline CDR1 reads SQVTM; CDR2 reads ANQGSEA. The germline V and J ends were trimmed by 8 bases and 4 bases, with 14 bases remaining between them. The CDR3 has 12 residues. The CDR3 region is CSLRGAGTEAFF. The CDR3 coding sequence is TGCAGCCTTAGGGGAGCGGGCACTGAAGCTTTCTTT.

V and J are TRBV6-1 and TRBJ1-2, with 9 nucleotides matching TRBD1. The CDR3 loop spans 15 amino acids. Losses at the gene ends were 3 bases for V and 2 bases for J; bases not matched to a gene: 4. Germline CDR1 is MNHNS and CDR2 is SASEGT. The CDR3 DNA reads TGTGCCAGCAGTGATAAGGGGACAGGGAACTATGGCTACACCTTC. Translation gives CASSDKGTGNYGYTF.

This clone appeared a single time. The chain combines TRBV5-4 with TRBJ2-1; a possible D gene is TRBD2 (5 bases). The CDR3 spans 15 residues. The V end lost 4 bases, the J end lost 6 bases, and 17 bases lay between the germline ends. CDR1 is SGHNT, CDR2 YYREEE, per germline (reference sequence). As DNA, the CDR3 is TGTGCCAGCAGCCTAGGGATAGCGTTGAGCAATGAGCAGTTCTTC. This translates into CASSLGIALSNEQFF.

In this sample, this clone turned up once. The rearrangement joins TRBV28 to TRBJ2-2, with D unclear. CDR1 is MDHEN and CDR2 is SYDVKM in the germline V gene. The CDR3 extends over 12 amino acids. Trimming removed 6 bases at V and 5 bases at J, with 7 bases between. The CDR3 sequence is CASRSSTGELFF. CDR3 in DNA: TGTGCCAGCAGATCCTCGACCGGGGAGCTGTTTTTT.

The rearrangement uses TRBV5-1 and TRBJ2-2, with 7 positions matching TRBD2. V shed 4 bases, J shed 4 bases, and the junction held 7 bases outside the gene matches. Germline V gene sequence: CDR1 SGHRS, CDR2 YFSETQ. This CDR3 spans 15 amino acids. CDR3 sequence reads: CASSPPTGGTGELFF. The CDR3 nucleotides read TGCGCCAGCAGCCCTCCTACGGGGGGCACCGGGGAGCTGTTTTTT.

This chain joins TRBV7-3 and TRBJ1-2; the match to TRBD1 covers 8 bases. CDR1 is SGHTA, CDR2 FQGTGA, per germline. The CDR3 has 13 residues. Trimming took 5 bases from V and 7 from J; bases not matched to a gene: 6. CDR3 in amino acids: CASSQDRDCGYTF. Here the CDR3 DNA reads TGTGCCAGCAGCCAGGACAGGGATTGTGGCTACACCTTC.

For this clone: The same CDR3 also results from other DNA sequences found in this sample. CDR3: CASSLDLASNEQFF. In DNA, the CDR3 is TGTGCCAGCAGCTTAGATCTCGCCTCCAATGAGCAGTTCTTC. V usage is TRBV11-3 and J usage is TRBJ2-1, with unresolved D. The CDR3 is 14 amino acids. Germline V gene data show CDR1 as SGHNT and CDR2 as YENEEA. Trimming removed 0 bases at V and 6 bases at J, with 9 bases between.

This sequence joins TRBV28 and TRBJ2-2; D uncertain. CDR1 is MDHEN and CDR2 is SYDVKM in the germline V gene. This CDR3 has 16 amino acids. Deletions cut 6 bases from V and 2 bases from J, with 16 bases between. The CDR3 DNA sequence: TGTGCCAGCAGCATAAGAATACCCCGTAACACCGGGGAGCTGTTTTTT. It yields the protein CASSIRIPRNTGELFF.

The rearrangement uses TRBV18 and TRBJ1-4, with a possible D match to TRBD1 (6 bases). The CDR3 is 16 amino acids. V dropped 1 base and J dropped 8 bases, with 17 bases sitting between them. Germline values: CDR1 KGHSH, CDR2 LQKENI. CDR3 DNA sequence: TGTGCCAGCTCACCACTTCGTCTGGGGGCAGGGGAAAAACTGTTTTTT. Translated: CASSPLRLGAGEKLFF.

CDR3 sequence: CASSPGGRTGEGQYF. DNA for the CDR3: TGTGCCAGCAGCCCGGGGGGGCGAACGGGGGAGGGCCAGTACTTC. V is TRBV7-2 and J is TRBJ2-5; 8 bases match TRBD2. CDR1 is SGHTA, CDR2 FQGNSA, per germline. The CDR3 runs to 15 residues. Trimming removed 5 bases from V and 10 bases from J; junction bases left unmatched: 15.

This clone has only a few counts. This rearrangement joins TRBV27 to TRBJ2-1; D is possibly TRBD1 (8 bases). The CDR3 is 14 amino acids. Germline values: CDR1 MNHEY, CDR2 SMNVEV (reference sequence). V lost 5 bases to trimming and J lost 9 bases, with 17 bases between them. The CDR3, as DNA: TGTGCCAGCAGTCAAACAGGGGGGGAGGGTGAGCAGTTCTTC. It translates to CASSQTGGEGEQFF.

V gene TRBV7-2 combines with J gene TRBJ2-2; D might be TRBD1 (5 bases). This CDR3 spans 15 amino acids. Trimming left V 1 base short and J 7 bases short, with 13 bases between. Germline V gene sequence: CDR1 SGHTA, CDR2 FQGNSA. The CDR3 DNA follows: TGTGCCAGCAGCTTAGTCTCCAGGGTGGGCGGGGAGCTGTTTTTT. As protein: CASSLVSRVGGELFF.